The 6 T cell receptor beta chains in this list originate from one sample, sequenced in a study of technical replicates of blood from a few donors. Generated by immunoSEQ multiplex PCR, the TCRdb table keeps only in-frame clones and is missing some. Of just over 95,000 clones detected, around 95% appear once; the ten largest clones hold approximately 0.2%. What was sequenced was T cells isolated from PBMCs. The receptor source for this set is a human donor in good health.

V is TRBV15 and J is TRBJ1-5; D uncertain. There are 14 residues in the CDR3. CDR1 and CDR2 (germline): LNHNV, YYDKDF (reference sequence). Trimming took off 0 bases at V and 0 bases at J, with 3 bases between the two ends. The CDR3 protein is CATSRDSSNQPQHF. Here the CDR3 DNA reads TGTGCCACCAGCAGAGACAGTAGCAATCAGCCCCAGCATTTT.

The gene calls are TRBV4-1 and TRBJ2-7; 7 bases fit TRBD2. Germline CDR1 reads MGHRA; CDR2 reads YSYEKL. This CDR3 has 15 amino acids. Trimming at V came to 2 bases and at J to 0 bases, leaving 4 bases not matched to a gene. The CDR3 sequence is CASSQPSSGSYEQYF. CDR3 nucleotide sequence: TGCGCCAGCAGCCAACCCTCTAGCGGCTCCTACGAGCAGTACTTC.

This chain uses TRBV11-2 with TRBJ2-5, with a weak D call TRBD1 (6 bases). From germline, CDR1 is SGHAT and CDR2 FQNNGV. The CDR3 covers 14 residues. The ends were cut back, 3 bases at V and 0 bases at J, with 8 bases in the middle. In DNA form, the CDR3 reads TGTGCCAGCAGCTTGGACAGTTACCAAGAGACCCAGTACTTC. Translating gives CASSLDSYQETQYF.

This chain uses TRBV11-2 with TRBJ1-1; 7 bases map to TRBD1. This CDR3 has 13 amino acids. Germline lookup yields CDR1 SGHAT and CDR2 FQNNGV. The trim removed 8 bases at V and 9 bases at J, leaving 12 bases unmatched. The CDR3 sequence is CASLKTGDGKAFF. The DNA of the CDR3 is TGTGCCAGCCTCAAAACAGGGGATGGGAAAGCTTTCTTT.

The chain is built from TRBV6-5 and TRBJ2-1; the match to TRBD2 covers 7 bases. The CDR3 is made up of 15 amino acids. The germline V gene has CDR1 MNHEY and CDR2 SVGAGI. Trimming took 5 bases from V and 5 from J; bases not matched to a gene: 9. CDR3 DNA: TGTGCCAGCAGTCTAGCGGTTTCCACACACAATGAGCAGTTCTTC. The encoded protein is CASSLAVSTHNEQFF.

The rearrangement joins TRBV5-1 to TRBJ2-5; TRBD1 matches at 7 bases. The J segment lost 1 base and the V segment lost 3 bases, leaving 6 bases of the junction unmatched. Germline CDR1 and CDR2: SGHRS and YFSETQ. The CDR3 covers 15 residues. The CDR3, as DNA: TGCGCCAGCAGCTCAGGACAGGCAGGCCAAGAGACCCAGTACTTC. Its protein is CASSSGQAGQETQYF.